Detailed here is one TCR beta chain. Its specificity is unknown. All patients experienced relapse after autologous stem cell transplantation, and brentuximab vedotin exposure was variable. Trimming cost V 1 base and J 7 bases, with 17 bases left between them. The CDR3 is 15 amino acids. CDR1 and CDR2 (germline): MGHRA, YSYEKL. This entry comes from a study of PD-1 blockade in classical Hodgkin lymphoma. Study-level points and caveats: TCR diversity in CD4+, not CD8+, cells rose significantly by C4D1.

The method was immunoSEQ multiplex PCR; TCRdb's version includes in-frame clones alone and lacks a portion of them. The sample holds fewer than 100,000 clones, approximately 91% seen once. The genes are TRBV4-1 and TRBJ2-7; D is perhaps TRBD2 (6 bases). This TCR derives from a human donor with classical Hodgkin lymphoma. The sample in question was peripheral blood mononuclear cells (PBMCs), obtained at baseline. The CDR3, as DNA: TGCGCCAGCAGCCAAGGTTGGACTACCCCCGGGGAGCAGTACTTC. The encoded protein is CASSQGWTTPGEQYF.